These 24 T cell receptor beta chains share one sample of origin, sequenced in a study of CD8+CD57+ T cells in acquired aplastic anemia. The TCR beta profiling, which covered VDJ combination and CDR3 sequence, was carried out using genomic DNA as the template. In TCRdb, the reads were re-called with MiXCR into one record per CDR3 protein. The sample holds 160,000 or so distinct CDR3 sequences, 70% to 80% seen once. Patients selected for sequencing had displayed CD8+CD57+ cell expansion by flow cytometry. The sequenced sample consisted of sorted CD4+, CD8+, or CD8+CD57+ T cells (not recorded which) from PBMCs. These receptors all come from a human donor with aplastic anemia.

This chain joins TRBV20-1 and TRBJ2-7; D assignment may be TRBD1 or TRBD2 (5 bases each). Trimming stripped 6 bases from V and 4 bases from J, with 19 bases between. CDR1 DFQATT and CDR2 SNEGSKA come from the germline V gene (reference sequence). The CDR3 is made up of 14 amino acids. This CDR3 is CSAAGSGPTYEQYF. The CDR3 bases are TGCAGTGCAGCTGGCTCGGGACCAACTTACGAGCAGTACTTC.

V usage is TRBV5-1 and J usage is TRBJ2-5, with a weak D call TRBD2 (6 bases). The CDR3 has 13 residues. CDR1 SGHRS and CDR2 YFSETQ come from the germline V gene. V was shortened by 4 bases and J by 5 bases, with 12 bases between the two germline ends. The CDR3 here is CASSMGLLETQYF. The CDR3 nucleotides read TGCGCCAGCAGCATGGGACTCCTGGAGACCCAGTACTTC.

V and J are TRBV15 and TRBJ1-3; D uncertain. Germline values: CDR1 LNHNV, CDR2 YYDKDF (reference sequence). The CDR3 contains 13 residues. The V and J ends lost 9 bases and 2 bases respectively, with 11 bases between them. Here the CDR3 reads CATKVQTGNTIYF. CDR3 DNA sequence: TGTGCCACAAAAGTACAAACTGGAAACACCATATATTTT. Based on the CDR3 plus reference TRBV15 and TRBJ1-3, the full variable domain is DAMVIQNPRYQVTQFGKPVTLSCSQTLNHNVMYWYQQKSSQAPKLLFHYYDKDFNNEADTPDNFQSRRPNTSFCFLDIRSPGLGDTAMYLCATKVQTGNTIYFGEGSWLTVV.

The chain links TRBV24-1 to TRBJ1-1; D remains ambiguous. V gave up 11 bases and J gave up 4 bases, with 16 bases separating them. Germline V gene sequence: CDR1 KGHDR, CDR2 SFDVKD. The length of the CDR3 is 13 residues. For the CDR3, the DNA is TGTGCCAGCAGCTTAGGAGGGCCCACTGAAGCTTTCTTT. Protein product: CASSLGGPTEAFF.

The chain uses TRBV19 and TRBJ1-1; tentative D call: TRBD1 (5 bases). CDR3 size: 11 residues. V was clipped by 7 bases and J by 5 bases, with 8 bases between them. Per germline, CDR1 LNHDA and CDR2 SQIVND (reference sequence). The CDR3 region is CASTRDTEAFF. DNA for the CDR3: TGTGCCAGTACCAGGGATACTGAAGCTTTCTTT.

The chain joins TRBV7-3 to TRBJ2-5; D might be TRBD1 or TRBD2, each matching 5 bases. Germline V gene lookup returns CDR1 SGHTA and CDR2 FQGTGA. This CDR3 region has 13 residues. V gave up 3 bases and J gave up 4 bases, with 9 bases separating them. The CDR3 here is CASSLGTGETQYF. The CDR3 nucleotides read TGTGCCAGCAGCTTGGGGACCGGAGAGACCCAGTACTTC.

The V and J genes are TRBV10-3 and TRBJ2-3; 7 nucleotides agree with TRBD1. Germline V gene lookup returns CDR1 ENHRY and CDR2 SYGVKD. The CDR3 covers 15 residues. J lost 2 bases, V lost 10 bases, and 12 bases had no gene match. This CDR3 is CATAGSEGATDTQYF. As DNA, the CDR3 is TGTGCCACCGCAGGAAGTGAGGGGGCCACAGATACGCAGTATTTT.

V is TRBV10-2 and J is TRBJ2-7; D is ambiguous. The CDR3 is 11 residues long. Germline V lookup: CDR1 WSHSY, CDR2 SAAADI. V shed 5 bases and J shed 5 bases, with 7 bases lying between them. In DNA form, the CDR3 reads TGCGCCAGCAGTTCAGCAAACGAGCAGTACTTC. As protein: CASSSANEQYF.

V and J are TRBV19 and TRBJ2-7; tentative D call: TRBD1 (5 bases). The germline V gene encodes CDR1 LNHDA and CDR2 SQIVND (reference sequence). Trimming left V 3 bases short and J 4 bases short, with 10 bases between. The CDR3 has 13 residues. CDR3 DNA sequence: TGTGCCAGTAGTATTGACAGCCCGTACGAGCAGTACTTC. Its translation is CASSIDSPYEQYF.

The chain employs TRBV5-8 and TRBJ1-6; 10 bases agree with TRBD1. The V segment lost 4 bases and the J segment 8 bases; nucleotides outside the gene matches: 9. This CDR3 region has 16 residues. Germline CDR1 SGHTS, CDR2 YDEGEE. The CDR3: CASSAGQGSVYSPLHF. Written as DNA, the CDR3 is TGTGCCAGCAGCGCGGGACAGGGGTCTGTCTATTCACCCCTCCACTTT.

The genes are TRBV25-1 and TRBJ2-1, with TRBD2 identical over 14 bases. This CDR3 region has 13 residues. Per the germline V gene, CDR1 is MGHDK and CDR2 is SYGVNS. Unmatched junction bases numbered 5, after V lost 10 bases and J lost 9 bases. The CDR3 spells CANRLAGGREQFF. CDR3 DNA sequence: TGTGCCAACCGACTAGCGGGAGGGCGTGAGCAGTTCTTC.

J is TRBJ1-4 and V is TRBV20-1; a possible D gene is TRBD1 (6 bases). V was shortened by 3 bases and J by 6 bases, with 11 bases between the two germline ends. Per the germline V gene, CDR1 is DFQATT and CDR2 is SNEGSKA (reference sequence). This CDR3 region has 13 residues. The CDR3 nucleotides are TGCAGTGCTAGGAGGGGGATTTATGAAAAACTGTTTTTT. It codes for CSARRGIYEKLFF.

This clonotype was seen ten or more times. The J gene is TRBJ1-1, the V gene TRBV2, with a weak D call TRBD1 (5 bases). The CDR3 is 12 amino acids. Germline values: CDR1 SNHLY, CDR2 FYNNEI. Deletions cut 11 bases from V and 1 base from J, with 11 bases between. CDR3 amino acids: CAAGGPNTEAFF. CDR3 DNA: TGTGCCGCGGGGGGACCGAACACTGAAGCTTTCTTT.

This clonotype came up a few times. The chain has TRBV5-1 and TRBJ2-7, with TRBD1 as a possible D gene (6 bases). Germline V gives CDR1 SGHRS, CDR2 YFSETQ. Trimming removed 4 bases at V and 1 base at J, with 12 bases between. CDR3 length equals 14 residues. CDR3 residues: CASSQDSTSYEQYF. CDR3 sequence (DNA): TGCGCCAGCAGCCAGGACAGTACTTCCTACGAGCAGTACTTC.

This clonotype was seen just once. V is TRBV4-3 and J is TRBJ1-6; D is unclear. Germline lookup yields CDR1 LGHNA and CDR2 YSLEER. The CDR3 runs to 14 residues. V dropped 1 base and J dropped 14 bases, with 15 bases sitting between them. The CDR3 region has the DNA TGCGCCAGCAGCCAAGGACCGCCGGGAGATGCCCTCCACTTT. Its translation is CASSQGPPGDALHF.

This clonotype showed up just a few times. This sequence joins TRBV6-4 and TRBJ2-1, with 7 bases identical to TRBD1. This CDR3 has 15 residues. Germline V lookup: CDR1 MRHNA, CDR2 SNTAGT. V lost 4 bases and J lost 0; bases outside the gene matches: 3. The CDR3 here is CASSGAGGSYNEQFF. CDR3 coding DNA: TGTGCCAGCAGTGGGGCAGGGGGCTCCTACAATGAGCAGTTCTTC.

The gene calls are TRBV19 and TRBJ1-6; D call uncertain. The CDR3 consists of 13 residues. CDR1 is LNHDA and CDR2 is SQIVND in the germline V gene (reference sequence). V was pared by 1 base and J by 9 bases, with 7 bases between. Here the CDR3 reads CASSIGPTSPLHF. The CDR3 DNA is TGTGCCAGTAGTATAGGACCGACTTCACCCCTCCACTTT.

This clonotype was found a few times. The chain links TRBV6-5 to TRBJ2-1; D call uncertain. Germline V gene lookup returns CDR1 MNHEY and CDR2 SVGAGI. V lost 2 bases to trimming and J lost 9 bases, with 11 bases between them. CDR3 size: 13 residues. The CDR3, as DNA: TGTGCCAGCAGTTACAGTGGTTGGGCTGAGCAGTTCTTC. Its protein is CASSYSGWAEQFF.

This chain connects TRBV4-2 to TRBJ2-7, with D hard to call. The CDR3 sequence is 13 residues long. CDR1 is LGHNA, CDR2 YNFKEQ, per germline. V lost 0 bases to trimming and J lost 6 bases, with 9 bases between them. The DNA for the CDR3 is TGTGCCAGCAGCCAAGATATAGTGATCGAGCAGTACTTC. Protein sequence: CASSQDIVIEQYF.

The V gene is TRBV12-3 or TRBV12-4, the J gene TRBJ2-3; 7 bases fit TRBD1. The ends lost 3 bases at V and 4 bases at J; junction bases unmatched: 4. This CDR3 region has 14 residues. The CDR3 coding sequence is TGTGCCAGCAGTTTCGACAGGGCCCCAGATACGCAGTATTTT. Amino acid sequence: CASSFDRAPDTQYF.

The CDR3 DNA reads TGTGCCAGCAGCTTGGCTGGCAGCTACAATTCACCCCTCCACTTT. Translated: CASSLAGSYNSPLHF. The chain employs TRBV5-4 and TRBJ1-6; D remains ambiguous. The CDR3 loop spans 15 amino acids. V lost 0 bases, J lost 7 bases, and 11 bases lay in between. Germline-derived CDR1 and CDR2 are SGHNT and YYREEE (reference sequence).

This sequence joins TRBV20-1 and TRBJ1-4, with 9 bases that match TRBD1. The CDR3 has 14 residues. V shed 5 bases and J 6 bases; nucleotides not matched to a gene: 7. The germline V gene has CDR1 DFQATT and CDR2 SNEGSKA (reference sequence). The CDR3 sequence is CSAGGQGGYEKLFF. The CDR3 DNA is TGCAGTGCTGGGGGACAGGGAGGATATGAAAAACTGTTTTTT.

The V and J genes are TRBV7-7 and TRBJ2-7; TRBD1 is a possible D gene (7 bases). With 5 bases removed from V and 1 base from J, the gap between germline ends came to 9 bases. This CDR3 contains 13 residues. Germline-derived CDR1 and CDR2 are SSHAT and FNYEAQ (reference sequence). The CDR3 region is CASSAGQSYEQYF. Here the CDR3 DNA reads TGTGCCAGCAGCGCGGGACAGTCCTACGAGCAGTACTTC.

This clonotype was seen many times. V and J are TRBV30 and TRBJ2-5; tentatively, D is TRBD1 (6 bases). Germline lookup yields CDR1 GTSNPN and CDR2 SVGIG (reference sequence). Trimming left V 6 bases short and J 1 base short, with 15 bases between. CDR3 length: 14 residues. CDR3 amino acids: CACPDRETQETQYF. As DNA, the CDR3 is TGTGCCTGCCCGGACAGAGAAACCCAAGAGACCCAGTACTTC.